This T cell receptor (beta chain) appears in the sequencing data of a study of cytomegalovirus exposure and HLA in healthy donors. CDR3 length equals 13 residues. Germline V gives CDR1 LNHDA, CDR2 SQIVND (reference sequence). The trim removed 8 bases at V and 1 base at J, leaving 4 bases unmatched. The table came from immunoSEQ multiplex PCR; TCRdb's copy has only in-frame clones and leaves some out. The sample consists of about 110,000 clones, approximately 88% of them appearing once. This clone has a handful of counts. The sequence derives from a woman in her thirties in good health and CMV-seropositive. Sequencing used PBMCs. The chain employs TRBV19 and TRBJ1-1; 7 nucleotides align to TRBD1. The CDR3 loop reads CASGQDQNTEAFF. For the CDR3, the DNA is TGTGCCAGTGGACAGGACCAGAACACTGAAGCTTTCTTT. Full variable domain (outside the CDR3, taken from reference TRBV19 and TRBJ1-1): DGGITQSPKYLFRKEGQNVTLSCEQNLNHDAMYWYRQDPGQGLRLIYYSQIVNDFQKGDIAEGYSVSREKKESFPLTVTSAQKNPTAFYLCASGQDQNTEAFFGQGTRLTVV.